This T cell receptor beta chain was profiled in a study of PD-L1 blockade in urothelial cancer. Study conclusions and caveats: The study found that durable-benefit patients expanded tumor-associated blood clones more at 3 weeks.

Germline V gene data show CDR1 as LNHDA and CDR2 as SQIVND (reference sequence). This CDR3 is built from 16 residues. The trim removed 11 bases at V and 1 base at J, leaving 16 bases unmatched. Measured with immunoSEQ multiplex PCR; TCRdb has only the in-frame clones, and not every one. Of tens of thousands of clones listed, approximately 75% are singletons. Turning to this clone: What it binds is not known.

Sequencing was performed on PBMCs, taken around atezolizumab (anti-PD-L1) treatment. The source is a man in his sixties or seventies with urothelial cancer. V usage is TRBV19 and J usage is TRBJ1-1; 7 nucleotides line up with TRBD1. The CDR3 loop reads CACTPRDRGSNTEAFF. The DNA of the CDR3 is TGTGCCTGCACTCCCCGGGACAGAGGATCGAACACTGAAGCTTTCTTT.